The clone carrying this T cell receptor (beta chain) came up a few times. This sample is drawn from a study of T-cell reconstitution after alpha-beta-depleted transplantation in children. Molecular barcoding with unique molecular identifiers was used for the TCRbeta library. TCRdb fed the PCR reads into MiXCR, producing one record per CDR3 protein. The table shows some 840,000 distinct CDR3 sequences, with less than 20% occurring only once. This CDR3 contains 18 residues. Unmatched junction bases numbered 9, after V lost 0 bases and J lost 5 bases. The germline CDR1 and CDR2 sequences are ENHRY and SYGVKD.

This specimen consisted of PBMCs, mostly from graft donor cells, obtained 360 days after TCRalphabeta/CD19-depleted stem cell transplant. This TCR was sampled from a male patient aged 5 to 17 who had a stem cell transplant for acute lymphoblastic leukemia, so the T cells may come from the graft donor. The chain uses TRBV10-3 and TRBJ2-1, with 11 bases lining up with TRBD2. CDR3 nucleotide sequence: TGTGCCATCAGTGAGTCGCCTTCCCCACTAGCGGGAGACAATGAGCAGTTCTTC. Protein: CAISESPSPLAGDNEQFF.